This paragraph reports one T cell receptor beta chain. This clonotype has ten or more counts. Its antigen is unknown. The sample holds no much larger clone one base away, and base qualities are not on file. To synthesize cDNA, template-switch 5'RACE was performed with a primer carrying a 10-nucleotide random unique molecular identifier so that each TCR transcript was tagged. Over 160 million TCR-beta sequences, covering 15-18 subjects, were produced in each sequencing run. The RNeasy kit was used for extraction of total RNA. The KAPA Real-time Library Amplification kit was used to amplify TCR-beta VDJ regions with primers for the TCR constant region and the 5'RACE anchor. A first PCR added sample indexes and Illumina adaptors, and a second PCR then raised library yield. After Ampure bead purification, the TCR product of roughly 650 bp was size-selected on a 2% E-gel SizeSelection system. Before pooling, libraries had their quality checked on a Bioanalyzer, their concentration measured with Qubit, and their quantity determined with the Kapa Library Quantification kit. An Illumina HiSeq 2500 sequenced the libraries paired-end 2 x 150 bp. To increase sequence diversity, roughly 24-30% phiX was spiked into each library pool. As for how the authors treated the data: Quality-filtered reads were processed with the UMI-based MiGEC pipeline, which removed over 75% of raw TCR sequences during error correction. VDJ genes were aligned to IMGT germline references, and each clonotype was defined by a unique CDR3 amino acid sequence together with V-J genes. Clonal expansion, Shannon diversity and CDR3 relatedness were evaluated with VDJtools (CalcPairwiseDistances, ClusterSamples), while phylogenetic trees were built in CLCbio workbench. Using coefficient-of-variation modelling across technical triplicates, the study counted a clone as expanded if it had at least 8 unique UMIs. TCRdb handled the public reads itself, with Q25 trimming in fastp and clone calling in MiXCR, and kept productive beta chains. Rows with one shared CDR3 protein collapse into an entry with the most common genes and DNA. None of the V and J calls come from the authors' own analysis; TCRdb made them. The sample table lists roughly 80,000 distinct CDR3 sequences, about 9.5% of them with a count of one. 1.5% to 2% of the sample is taken by the ten largest.

The healthy controls were volunteers from a blood bank in Maryland, USA. Unsorted PBMC libraries were generated from 2 million PBMCs stored in RNAlater at -80 °C until RNA extraction. Peripheral blood was subjected to Ficoll-Hypaque density gradient centrifugation to isolate PBMCs, which were then cryopreserved in liquid nitrogen. For CDR1 and CDR2, the germline V gene (reference sequence) lists SEHNR and FQNEAQ. V ends up 1 base short and J 5 bases short, with an unmatched junction base count of 4. The CDR3 runs 15 amino acids, cysteine and phenylalanine included. The read is trimmed to its CDR3 DNA, 45 bases read in frame from base 1. The data were taken from a study of neurological immune-mediated disorders (dated by TCRdb to the late 2010s). Turning to the overall study: The study compared peripheral blood TCR-beta repertoires of HTLV-I-associated myelopathy (HAM/TSP) patients, multiple sclerosis patients and healthy controls using UMI-based sequencing. Longitudinal samples, technical triplicates and paired sorted CD4+ and CD8+ T-cell subsets, alongside PBMC samples, were included among the approximately 98 TCR-beta libraries. The cohort included 60 to 75 subjects: some 14 with HAM/TSP, about 34 with multiple sclerosis, and 20 or so healthy controls.

Paper-wide results and their limitations: No identical CDR3 amino acid sequences were shared among expanded clones across subjects, suggesting private TCR-beta repertoires in all groups. The highest TCR clonal expansion was observed in HAM/TSP patients, whereas the lowest was observed in MS patients, even when compared with healthy controls.

The clonotype originates from a man in his fifties in good health. Sequenced sample: PBMCs. The rearrangement combines TRBV7-9 with TRBJ2-5, with 10 central nucleotides matching TRBD2. The DNA sequence follows: TGTGCCAGCAGCTTAGATGGACTAGCGGATGAGACCCAGTACTTC. Its coded protein is CASSLDGLADETQYF.